This T cell receptor beta chain stems from a study of T-cell memory formation after mild COVID-19 listed by TCRdb under 2021. A note on the overall study: TCR sequence clusters from the two donors were largely donor specific. The cohort was made up of two young adult volunteers, one female and one male, who were previously healthy. In a couple of donors, T-cell clones that expanded and contracted after mild COVID-19 were tracked by sequencing TCRalpha and TCRbeta repertoires over time.

These reads were obtained on an Illumina NovaSeq 6000. cDNA libraries for TCRalpha and TCRbeta were prepared by 5'RACE using constant-segment primers, with sample barcodes and unique molecular identifiers added. RNA was extracted from every sample with Trizol reagent. Amplification of the libraries took two PCR steps, and the second step added a second sample barcode plus Illumina TruSeq adapters. Sequencing of the libraries was done on an Illumina NovaSeq, producing 2 x 150 bp paired-end reads. The paper's processing steps were these. Reads were demultiplexed and collapsed into UMI-guided consensus sequences with migec v1.2.7. Using mixcr v2.1.11, UMI consensuses were aligned to TRA and TRB V and J templates and then assembled into clonotypes. Expanded or contracted clonotypes were those called significant by both edgeR and NoisET, with noise models trained on biological replicates. For edgeR calls, a false discovery rate-adjusted p below 0.01 and a log2 fold-change threshold of 1 were applied. As an exploratory analysis of dynamics, PCA with hierarchical clustering was applied to max-normalized trajectories of the 1000 most abundant clonotypes. Each responding clone was given a CD4 or CD8 phenotype based on the CD4+ and CD8+ repertoires, which had been sequenced separately. The public sequencing data were trimmed at Q25 with fastp and processed into clonotypes with MiXCR by TCRdb, which kept only in-frame beta chains. Identical CDR3 proteins give one entry, which carries the most common genes and DNA. The V and J calls were not made by the authors but by TCRdb's processing. Present in this sample are fewer than 300,000 distinct CDR3 sequences, 16% of which were seen just once. The ten largest clones represent around 21% of the sample.

For CDR1 and CDR2, the germline V gene lists KGHDR and SFDVKD. Trimming leaves V shorter by 3 bases and J shorter by 0 bases, with the junction holding 9 bases beyond the gene matches. The CDR3 spans 17 residues, from the cysteine through the phenylalanine. Here the CDR3 DNA is all that survives: 51 bases in frame from base 1. Results and caveats for the whole study, not just this receptor: The study covered only two mild cases, and larger cohorts including severe cases with pre-infection samples were considered necessary. Clones that contracted from day 15 to 85 showed balanced CD4/CD8 phenotypes, whereas a second wave of clones that expanded from day 15 to 37 leaned towards CD4+. SARS-CoV-2 specificity of the second-wave clones peaking on day 37 was not confirmed. Some responding clones were detected in pre-infection memory, which suggested that pre-existing cross-reactive memory T cells had joined the SARS-CoV-2 response. Contracting CD4+ clones turned up mainly in the CM and EM memory subsets, whereas EMRA was where CD8+ clones were enriched.

Ficoll-Paque density gradient centrifugation was used to isolate PBMCs. Concerning this clonotype: This receptor's antigen is unknown. Base-call qualities are not available, and no considerably larger clone is one nucleotide away.

Material for sequencing was PBMCs or a T cell subset sorted from them (not recorded which). This receptor chain uses TRBV24-1 and TRBJ2-5, with 7 middle bases fitting TRBD1. This clonotype was sampled from a man younger than 35 who had mild COVID-19 (a few samples of this study predate the infection). The sample titles of this study are shuffled in the database, so cell type and time point are left out; the donor was told from shared clones. The DNA sequence is given as TGTGCCACCAGTGATGCCCCCCCTACAGGGGACCAAGAGACCCAGTACTTC. Its coded protein is CATSDAPPTGDQETQYF.